The source of this T cell receptor (delta chain) is a study of delta chains in infants with herpesvirus infections. Notes on the study in general: Uninfected infants and those infected after 120 days lacked the public clonotype. The study lacked race- and environment-matched controls and was small.

Reverse transcription of PBMC RNA used primers specific for the gamma and delta chains. TCRdb made new clone calls on the RT-PCR reads using CATT. The sample has several hundred delta-chain clones, less than 35% seen once. Relative to its sample, this clone is medium-sized (0.01 to 0.1%). As yet, its antigen is unknown. This clonotype originated in a human donor who was a Ugandan infant, either HIV-exposed or HIV-unexposed (not recorded which). The sequenced sample was peripheral blood, obtained at time point 1 of longitudinal follow-up.

In nucleotides, the CDR3 is TGTGCTCTTGGGGTAGCCTATACCGGGGGATCCATCACCGATAAACTCATCTTT. Translated: CALGVAYTGGSITDKLIF. The chain joins TRDV1 to TRDJ1; 7 positions match TRDD3. The CDR3 length is 18 residues. Germline V gives CDR1 TSWWSYY, CDR2 QGS. J gave up 1 base and V 4 bases, and 15 bases lay outside the gene matches.